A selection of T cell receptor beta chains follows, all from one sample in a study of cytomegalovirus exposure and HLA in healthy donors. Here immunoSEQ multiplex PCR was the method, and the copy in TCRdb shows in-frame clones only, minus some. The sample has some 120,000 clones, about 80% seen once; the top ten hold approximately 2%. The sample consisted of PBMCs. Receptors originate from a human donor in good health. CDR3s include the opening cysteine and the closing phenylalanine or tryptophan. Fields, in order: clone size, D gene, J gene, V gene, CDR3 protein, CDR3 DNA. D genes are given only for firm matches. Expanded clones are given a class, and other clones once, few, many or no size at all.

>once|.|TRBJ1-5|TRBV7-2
CASSLGEVGNQPQHF
TGTGCCAGCAGCTTAGGGGAGGTAGGCAATCAGCCCCAGCATTTT
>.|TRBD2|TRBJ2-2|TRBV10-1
CASSESLVAGVNTGELFF
TGCGCCAGCAGTGAGTCATTGGTAGCGGGGGTGAACACCGGGGAGCTGTTTTTT
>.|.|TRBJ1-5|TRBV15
CATSLGRSPGNQPQHF
TGTGCCACCAGCCTGGGCCGGTCGCCTGGCAATCAGCCCCAGCATTTT
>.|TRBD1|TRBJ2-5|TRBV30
CAWGGAGQGPRGETQYF
TGTGCCTGGGGGGGGGCAGGACAGGGGCCGCGGGGAGAGACCCAGTACTTC
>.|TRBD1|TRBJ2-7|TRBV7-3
CASRDLGQGTYEQYF
TGTGCCAGCAGGGACCTGGGACAGGGCACCTACGAGCAGTACTTC
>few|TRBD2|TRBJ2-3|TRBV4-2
CASSQAKRGGSDTQYF
TGTGCCAGCAGCCAAGCGAAGCGGGGGGGTTCAGATACGCAGTATTTT
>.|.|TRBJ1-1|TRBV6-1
CASSEGMESMNTEAFF
TGTGCCAGCAGTGAAGGAATGGAGTCGATGAACACTGAAGCTTTCTTT
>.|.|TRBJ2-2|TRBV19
CASSSRQITGELFF
TGTGCCAGTAGTTCGAGGCAAATCACCGGGGAGCTGTTTTTT
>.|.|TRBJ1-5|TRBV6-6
CASGARNQPQHF
TGTGCCAGCGGGGCCCGCAATCAGCCCCAGCATTTT
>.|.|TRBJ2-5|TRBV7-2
CASRLGETQYF
TGTGCCAGCAGACTCGGGGAGACCCAGTACTTC
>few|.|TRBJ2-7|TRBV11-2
CASSFSRYEQYF
TGTGCCAGCAGCTTTAGCCGGTACGAGCAGTACTTC
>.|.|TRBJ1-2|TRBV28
CASSLGFNYGYTF
TGTGCCAGCAGTTTGGGCTTTAACTATGGCTACACCTTC
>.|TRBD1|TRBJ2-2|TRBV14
CASSQARQGNTGELFF
TGTGCCAGCAGCCAAGCACGACAGGGGAACACCGGGGAGCTGTTTTTT
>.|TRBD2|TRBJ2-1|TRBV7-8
CASSSGQGLETEQFF
TGTGCCAGCAGCTCTGGGCAGGGACTAGAGACTGAGCAGTTCTTC
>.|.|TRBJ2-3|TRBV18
CASSLSPGGTDTQYF
TGTGCCAGCTCACTTTCTCCGGGGGGCACAGATACGCAGTATTTT
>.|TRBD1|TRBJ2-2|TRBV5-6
CASRNRGSNTGELFF
TGTGCCAGCAGGAACAGGGGCTCGAACACCGGGGAGCTGTTTTTT
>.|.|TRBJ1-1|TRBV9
CASSATGNTEAFF
TGTGCCAGCAGCGCGACAGGGAACACTGAAGCTTTCTTT
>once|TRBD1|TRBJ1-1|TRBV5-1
CASSLLGTVGAFF
TGCGCCAGCAGCTTGCTCGGGACAGTTGGCGCTTTCTTT
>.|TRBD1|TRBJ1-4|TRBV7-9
CASSFRTGDEKLFF
TGTGCCAGCAGCTTCCGGACAGGGGACGAAAAACTGTTTTTT
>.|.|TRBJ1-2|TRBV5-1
CASRLTGDNYGYTF
TGCGCCAGCAGGTTAACAGGAGACAACTATGGCTACACCTTC
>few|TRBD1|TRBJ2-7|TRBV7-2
CASSSSTGSTYEQYF
TGTGCCAGCAGCTCATCGACAGGGTCCACCTACGAGCAGTACTTC
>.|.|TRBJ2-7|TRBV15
CATGSPGDLIYEQYF
TGTGCCACCGGAAGCCCGGGAGACCTGATCTACGAGCAGTACTTC
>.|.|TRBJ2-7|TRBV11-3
CASSAGGTYEQYF
TGTGCCAGCAGCGCTGGAGGAACCTACGAGCAGTACTTC
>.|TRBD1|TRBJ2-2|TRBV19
CASRDRGSAGELFF
TGTGCCAGTAGAGACAGGGGTAGTGCCGGGGAGCTGTTTTTT
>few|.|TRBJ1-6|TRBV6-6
CASRQGNSPLHF
TGTGCCAGCCGGCAGGGGAATTCACCCCTCCACTTT
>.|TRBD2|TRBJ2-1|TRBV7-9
CASWLTSGILFF
TGTGCCAGCTGGCTGACTAGCGGGATTCTGTTCTTC
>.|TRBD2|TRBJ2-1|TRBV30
CAWNRDRTSGSSYNEQFF
TGTGCCTGGAATCGGGACAGGACTAGCGGGTCCTCCTACAATGAGCAGTTCTTC
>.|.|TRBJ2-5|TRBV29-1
CSVEGGVPQETQYF
TGCAGCGTTGAAGGGGGGGTCCCGCAAGAGACCCAGTACTTC
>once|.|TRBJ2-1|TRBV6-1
CASSEGGVSSYNEQFF
TGTGCCAGCAGTGAAGGCGGGGTGAGCTCCTACAATGAGCAGTTCTTC
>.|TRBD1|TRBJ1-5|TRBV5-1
CASSLAGQVFQPQHF
TGCGCCAGCAGCTTGGCGGGACAGGTTTTCCAGCCCCAGCATTTT
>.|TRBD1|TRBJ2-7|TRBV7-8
CASTLTGTASPYEQYF
TGTGCCAGCACCCTAACCGGGACAGCCTCACCCTACGAGCAGTACTTC